This T cell receptor beta chain was captured by sequencing in a study of early T cells in non-severe SARS-CoV-2 infection. Across the whole study: Chains from this unsorted whole-blood bulk RNA could not be paired. The study, taken as a whole, reports: VDJdb matching favored anti-spike CD8 responses, missing private and CD4 specificities.

Germline V CDR1 and CDR2: SQVTM, ANQGSEA. V gave up 4 bases and J gave up 6 bases, with 10 bases separating them. CDR3 length: 12 residues. This clonotype appeared many times. Its matching antigen is unknown. The TCR library protocol attached unique molecular identifiers to the individual cDNA molecules. TCRdb re-called the 5' RACE reads with MiXCR, one entry per CDR3 protein. The data hold tens of thousands of distinct CDR3 sequences, with about an eighth observed a single time. The receptor's source is an adult who was a healthcare worker with PCR-confirmed SARS-CoV-2 infection or an uninfected control (not recorded which). This chain connects TRBV29-1 to TRBJ1-5; no definite D call. Material for sequencing was whole blood. This chain's CDR3 is CSVGGFGQPQHF. The CDR3 DNA is TGCAGCGTTGGCGGATTTGGTCAGCCCCAGCATTTT.